The 18 T cell receptor beta chains in this list originate from one sample, sequenced in a study of blood T cells in healthy people across ages. It was with a sample-barcoded 5' primer and a J-beta primer mix that a second PCR of about 6 to 12 cycles was run. TCRdb reprocessed the 5' RACE reads via MiXCR and lists one record per CDR3 protein. Among 1,500,000 or so distinct CDR3 sequences listed, around 55% were seen once. Input material: blood. These receptors were taken from a man between 18 and 29 years old in good health.

The chain links TRBV5-1 to TRBJ2-4; no reliable D call. The CDR3 loop spans 12 amino acids. CDR1 and CDR2 from the germline V gene are SGHRS and YFSETQ. Trimming left V 0 bases short and J 6 bases short, with 4 bases between. CDR3 region: CASSLDGNIQYF. CDR3 coding DNA: TGCGCCAGCAGCTTGGATGGAAACATTCAGTACTTC. Full variable domain (missing parts from reference TRBV5-1 and TRBJ2-4): KAGVTQTPRYLIKTRGQQVTLSCSPISGHRSVSWYQQTPGQGLQFLFEYFSETQRNKGNFPGRFSGRQFSNSRSEMNVSTLELGDSALYLCASSLDGNIQYFGAGTRLSVL.

This chain connects TRBV12-5 to TRBJ2-1, with D hard to call. CDR1 and CDR2 (germline): LGHNT, FRNRAP. The CDR3 extends over 13 amino acids. Trimming took 1 base from V and 7 from J, leaving 8 bases between them. The chain's CDR3 is CASGLGRHNEQFF. In nucleotides, the CDR3 is TGTGCTAGTGGTTTGGGCCGTCATAATGAGCAGTTCTTC.

CDR3: CASSYTGYETQYF. In DNA, the CDR3 is TGTGCCAGCAGCTATACAGGGTACGAGACCCAGTACTTC. The chain uses TRBV7-9 and TRBJ2-7; weak D call: TRBD1 (6 bases). The J call may be mistaken, given a closer DNA end match to TRBJ2-5. The CDR3 runs to 13 residues. The germline V gene encodes CDR1 SEHNR and CDR2 FQNEAQ (reference sequence).

The rearrangement uses TRBV28 and TRBJ2-2, with 10 bases matching TRBD1. The CDR3 extends over 16 amino acids. The germline V gene encodes CDR1 MDHEN and CDR2 SYDVKM. Germline trimming cut 4 bases from V and 5 bases from J; bases unmatched to any gene: 7. CDR3 in amino acids: CASSSPRDRGTGELFF. The CDR3 nucleotides are TGTGCCAGCAGTTCCCCACGGGACAGGGGAACCGGGGAGCTGTTTTTT.

The rearrangement uses TRBV21-1 and TRBJ1-5; no DNA check was done on the table's D call, TRBD1. TRBV21-1 is recorded as a pseudogene. There are 13 residues in the CDR3. DNA of the CDR3: TGTGCCAGCTACGGGGGGCTCAATCAGCCCCAGCATTTT. Translation gives CASYGGLNQPQHF.

The chain uses TRBV2 and TRBJ2-5; D remains unclear. The CDR3 totals 11 residues. V lost 5 bases and J lost 11, with 12 bases in between. Germline V CDR1 and CDR2: SNHLY, FYNNEI. The CDR3, as DNA: TGTGCCAGCAGTAGCTCTCAGGAGCAGTACTTC. This translates into CASSSSQEQYF.

The chain combines TRBV20-1 with TRBJ2-7; D perhaps matches TRBD1 (6 bases). The germline CDR1 and CDR2 sequences are DFQATT and SNEGSKA (reference sequence). This CDR3 is 14 amino acids long. Trimming cost V 3 bases and J 0 bases, with 12 bases left between them. The CDR3: CSASTRGPSYEQYF. Here the CDR3 DNA reads TGCAGTGCTAGTACCAGGGGCCCCTCCTACGAGCAGTACTTC.

As to this clonotype: Mismatch with germline at one junction end may stem from a read error. The CDR3 protein is CASSVGRKLNVQFF. CDR3 nucleotides: TGCGCCAGCAGTGTGGGGAGGAAGCTTAATGTGCAGTTCTTC. This rearrangement joins TRBV10-1 to TRBJ2-1, with a tentative D call TRBD2 (6 bases). The CDR3 loop spans 14 amino acids. Germline-derived CDR1 and CDR2 are WNHNN and SYGVQD (reference sequence).

The chain couples TRBV9 to TRBJ2-3, with D unclear. CDR1 is SGDLS and CDR2 is YYNGEE in the germline V gene. V was cut by 0 bases and J by 2 bases, with 10 bases left in between. The CDR3 has 15 amino acids. CDR3 sequence (DNA): TGTGCCAGCAGCGTAGTGGGCCTGAACACAGATACGCAGTATTTT. It encodes CASSVVGLNTDTQYF.

Comments on this clonotype: Sequence at one end of the junction differs from germline and may be a read error. The chain employs TRBV29-1 and TRBJ2-5; no clear D. This CDR3 has 15 residues. From germline, CDR1 is SQVTM and CDR2 ANQGSEA. The CDR3 loop reads CSVEGTSVLQGTQYF. The CDR3 coding sequence is TGCAGCGTTGAAGGAACTTCTGTCCTCCAAGGGACCCAGTACTTC.

The chain links TRBV4-1 to TRBJ2-7; D is perhaps TRBD1 (5 bases). The germline gives CDR1 MGHRA, CDR2 YSYEKL. V lost 0 bases and J 3 bases, leaving 9 bases between the germline ends. The CDR3 has 14 amino acids. CDR3 protein: CASSQDAGFYEQYF. The CDR3, as DNA: TGCGCCAGCAGCCAAGACGCAGGGTTCTACGAGCAGTACTTC.

The rearrangement uses TRBV2 and TRBJ2-1, with 8 bases fitting TRBD2. The CDR3 is made up of 15 amino acids. Trimming removed 7 bases from V and 6 bases from J; junction bases left unmatched: 11. CDR1 SNHLY and CDR2 FYNNEI come from the germline V gene. The DNA for the CDR3 is TGTGCCAGCATTAGTTGGCTAGCGGGCGGCAATGAGCAGTTCTTC. It is translated as CASISWLAGGNEQFF.

This clonotype was detected once. The chain joins TRBV2 to TRBJ2-5; the D gene is possibly TRBD2 (6 bases). CDR3 length: 16 residues. CDR1 SNHLY and CDR2 FYNNEI come from the germline V gene. V lost 3 bases and J 10 bases, leaving 24 bases between the germline ends. The CDR3 nucleotides are TGTGCCAGCAGTGACCCGGAGGGTAACCCTATTATACTCCAGTACTTC. Encoded protein: CASSDPEGNPIILQYF.

The chain joins TRBV4-3 to TRBJ2-7; D is perhaps TRBD2 (5 bases). Germline V gene lookup returns CDR1 LGHNA and CDR2 YSLEER. The CDR3 extends over 15 amino acids. V dropped 4 bases and J dropped 1 base, with 14 bases sitting between them. CDR3: CASSPGSSKSYEQYF. The CDR3 nucleotides are TGCGCCAGCAGCCCGGGGTCCTCCAAGTCCTACGAGCAGTACTTC.

This clonotype was detected ten times or more. The chain is built from TRBV20-1 and TRBJ2-3, with TRBD2 as a possible D gene (5 bases). Germline CDR1 is DFQATT and CDR2 is SNEGSKA (reference sequence). This CDR3 region has 16 residues. The V end was cut by 5 bases, the J end by 4 bases, with 22 bases between. CDR3 residues: CSARPLTPRAPDTQYF. The DNA of the CDR3 is TGCAGTGCTCGGCCCCTGACGCCGAGGGCCCCAGATACGCAGTATTTT.

The V gene is TRBV15, the J gene TRBJ2-1, with a possible D match to TRBD2 (6 bases). V was pared by 1 base and J by 5 bases, with 18 bases between. The CDR3 runs 17 residues. Germline CDR1 is LNHNV and CDR2 is YYDKDF (reference sequence). CDR3 region: CATSRVFVRRGDNEQFF. The DNA of the CDR3 is TGTGCCACCAGCAGAGTCTTCGTGCGGCGGGGAGACAATGAGCAGTTCTTC. Full variable domain (rest looked up from reference TRBV15 and TRBJ2-1): DAMVIQNPRYQVTQFGKPVTLSCSQTLNHNVMYWYQQKSSQAPKLLFHYYDKDFNNEADTPDNFQSRRPNTSFCFLDIRSPGLGDTAMYLCATSRVFVRRGDNEQFFGPGTRLTVL.

Written as DNA, the CDR3 is TGTGCCAGCAGCCCATCCGGGGGTGGGAATTCACCCCTCCACTTT. Amino acid sequence: CASSPSGGGNSPLHF. V usage is TRBV9 and J usage is TRBJ1-6; a weak D match, TRBD1 (5 bases). CDR3 length: 15 residues. Germline V lookup: CDR1 SGDLS, CDR2 YYNGEE. V gave up 4 bases and J gave up 7 bases, with 15 bases separating them.

There are a few counts of this clonotype. This chain connects TRBV20-1 to TRBJ2-7, with D perhaps matching TRBD2 (6 bases). Between the trimmed V and J ends, which lost 8 bases and 2 bases, there was a span of 10 bases. The CDR3 extends over 11 amino acids. From germline, CDR1 is DFQATT and CDR2 SNEGSKA (reference sequence). The CDR3 sequence is CSISGAYEQYF. The CDR3 coding sequence is TGCAGTATCTCGGGAGCCTACGAGCAGTACTTC.